What follows describes a single T cell receptor (beta chain). Its target is not known. Primers included in the PCR were 60 Vbeta and 13 Jbeta primers. TCRdb's copy holds only in-frame clones and misses some; the assay was immunoSEQ multiplex PCR. Altogether fewer than 200,000 clones are present, around four fifths being singletons, with the ten largest covering about 1.3%. This entry belongs to a study of cytomegalovirus exposure and HLA in healthy donors. Study conclusions and caveats: Presence/absence analyses took donor sequencing depth as roughly uniform.

CDR1 SGDLS and CDR2 YYNGEE come from the germline V gene. Trimming left V 7 bases short and J 7 bases short, with 18 bases between. This CDR3 has 14 amino acids. This chain connects TRBV9 to TRBJ1-5; TRBD1 might be the D (6 bases). The TCR sequence derives from a man aged 25-45 years in good health and CMV-seronegative. Sequencing was performed on PBMCs. CDR3 sequence reads: CASHLRGADQPQHF. In DNA form, the CDR3 reads TGTGCCAGCCACCTACGGGGGGCTGACCAGCCCCAGCATTTT.